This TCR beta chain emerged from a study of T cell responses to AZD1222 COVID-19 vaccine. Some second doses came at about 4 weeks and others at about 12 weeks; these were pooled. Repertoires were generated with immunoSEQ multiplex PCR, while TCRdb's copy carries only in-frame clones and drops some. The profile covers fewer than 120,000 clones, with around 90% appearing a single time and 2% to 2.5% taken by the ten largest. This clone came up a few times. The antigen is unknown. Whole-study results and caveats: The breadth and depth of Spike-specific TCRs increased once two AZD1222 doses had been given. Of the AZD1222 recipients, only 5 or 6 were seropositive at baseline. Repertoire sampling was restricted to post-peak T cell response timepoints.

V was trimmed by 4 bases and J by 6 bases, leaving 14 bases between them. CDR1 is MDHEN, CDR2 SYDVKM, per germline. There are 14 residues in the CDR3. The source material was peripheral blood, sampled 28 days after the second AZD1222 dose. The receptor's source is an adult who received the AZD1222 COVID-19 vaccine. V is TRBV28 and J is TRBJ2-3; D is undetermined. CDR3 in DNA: TGTGCCAGCAGTTACGCCGCCGTCCCGGATACGCAGTATTTT. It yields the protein CASSYAAVPDTQYF.